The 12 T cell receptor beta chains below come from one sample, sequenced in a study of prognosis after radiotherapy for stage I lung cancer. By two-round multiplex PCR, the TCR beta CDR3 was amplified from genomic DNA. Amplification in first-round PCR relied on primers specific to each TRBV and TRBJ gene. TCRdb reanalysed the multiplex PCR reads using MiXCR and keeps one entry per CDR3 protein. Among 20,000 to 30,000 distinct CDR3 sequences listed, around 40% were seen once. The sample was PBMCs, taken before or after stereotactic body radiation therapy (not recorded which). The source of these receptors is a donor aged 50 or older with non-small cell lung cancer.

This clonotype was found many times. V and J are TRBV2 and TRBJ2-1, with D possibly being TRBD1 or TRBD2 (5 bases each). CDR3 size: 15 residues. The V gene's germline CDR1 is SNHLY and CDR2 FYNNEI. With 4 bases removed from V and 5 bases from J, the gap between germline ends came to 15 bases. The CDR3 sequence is CASSVWGSRDNEQFF. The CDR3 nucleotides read TGTGCCAGCAGTGTATGGGGGAGTCGGGACAATGAGCAGTTCTTC.

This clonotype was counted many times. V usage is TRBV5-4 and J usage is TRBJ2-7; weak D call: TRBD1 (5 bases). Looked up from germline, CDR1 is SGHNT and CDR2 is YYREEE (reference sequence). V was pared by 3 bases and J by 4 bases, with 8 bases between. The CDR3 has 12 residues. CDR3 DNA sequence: TGTGCCAGCAGCTCCGACAGTTACGAGCAGTACTTC. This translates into CASSSDSYEQYF.

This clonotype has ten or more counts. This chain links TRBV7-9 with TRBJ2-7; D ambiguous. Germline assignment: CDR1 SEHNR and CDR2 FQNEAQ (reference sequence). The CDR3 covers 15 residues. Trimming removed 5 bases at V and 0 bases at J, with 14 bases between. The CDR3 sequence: CASSPFPLSSYEQYF. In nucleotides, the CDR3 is TGTGCCAGCAGCCCCTTCCCACTGAGCTCCTACGAGCAGTACTTC.

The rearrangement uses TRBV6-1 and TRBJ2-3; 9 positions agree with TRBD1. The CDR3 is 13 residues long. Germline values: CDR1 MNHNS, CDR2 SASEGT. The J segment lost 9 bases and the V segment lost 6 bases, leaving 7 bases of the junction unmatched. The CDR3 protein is CASSKTGGRTQYF. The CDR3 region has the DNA TGTGCCAGCAGCAAAACAGGGGGCAGGACGCAGTATTTT.

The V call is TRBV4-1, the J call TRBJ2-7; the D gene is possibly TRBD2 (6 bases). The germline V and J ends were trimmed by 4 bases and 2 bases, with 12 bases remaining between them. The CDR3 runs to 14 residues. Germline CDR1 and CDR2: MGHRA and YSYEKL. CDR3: CASSPTRVPYEQYF. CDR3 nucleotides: TGCGCCAGCAGCCCGACTAGAGTCCCCTACGAGCAGTACTTC.

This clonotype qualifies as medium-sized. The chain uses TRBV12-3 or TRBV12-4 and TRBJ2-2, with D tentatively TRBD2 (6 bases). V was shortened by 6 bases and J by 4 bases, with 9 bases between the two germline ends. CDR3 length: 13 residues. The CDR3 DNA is TGTGCCAGCAGGTGGACTACCACCGGGGAGCTGTTTTTT. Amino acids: CASRWTTTGELFF.

CDR3 DNA: TGTGCCACCTCAGGGGGGGGCTACGAGCAGTACTTC. Encoded protein: CATSGGGYEQYF. The chain recombines TRBV24-1 with TRBJ2-7; TRBD1 or TRBD2 may be the D gene (7 bases each). V shed 9 bases and J shed 3 bases, with 11 bases lying between them. Germline CDR1 is KGHDR and CDR2 is SFDVKD. The CDR3 totals 12 residues.

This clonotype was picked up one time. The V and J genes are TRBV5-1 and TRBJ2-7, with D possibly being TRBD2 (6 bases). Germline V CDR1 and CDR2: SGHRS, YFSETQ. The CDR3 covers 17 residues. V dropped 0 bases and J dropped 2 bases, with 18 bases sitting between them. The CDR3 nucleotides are TGCGCCAGCAGCTTGGTTGGCGGTGGGGGGACTGCCTACGAGCAGTACTTC. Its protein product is CASSLVGGGGTAYEQYF.

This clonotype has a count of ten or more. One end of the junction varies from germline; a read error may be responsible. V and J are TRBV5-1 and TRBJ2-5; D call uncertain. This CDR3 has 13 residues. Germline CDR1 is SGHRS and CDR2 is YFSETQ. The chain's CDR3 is CASSPTDQETQYF. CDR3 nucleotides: TGCGCCAGCAGCCCCACAGACCAGGAGACCCAGTACTTC.

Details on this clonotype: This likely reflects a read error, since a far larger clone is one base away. CDR3 bases: TGTGTCAGCACCAACAGGGGAGACGGCGGCTACACCTTC. Protein: CVSTNRGDGGYTF. The J gene is TRBJ1-2, the V gene TRBV6-8; 7 bases map to TRBD1. Germline V gene data show CDR1 as MNHGY and CDR2 as SAAAGT. There are 13 residues in the CDR3.

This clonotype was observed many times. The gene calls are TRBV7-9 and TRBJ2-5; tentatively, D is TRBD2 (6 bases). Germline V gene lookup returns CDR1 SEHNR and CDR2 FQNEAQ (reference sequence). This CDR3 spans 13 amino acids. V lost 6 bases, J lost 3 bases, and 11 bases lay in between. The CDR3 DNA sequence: TGTGCCAGCAGGGGGGGTGGGGAAGAGACCCAGTACTTC. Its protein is CASRGGGEETQYF. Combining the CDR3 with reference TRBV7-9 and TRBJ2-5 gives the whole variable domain DTGVSQNPRHKITKRGQNVTFRCDPISEHNRLYWYRQTLGQGPEFLTYFQNEAQLEKSRLLSDRFSAERPKGSFSTLEIQRTEQGDSAMYLCASRGGGEETQYFGPGTRLLVL.

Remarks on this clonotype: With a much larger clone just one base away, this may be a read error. The CDR3 coding sequence is TGTGCCAGCAGCGCACGACTAGCGGGAGTTCCAGATACGCAGTATTTT. The encoded protein is CASSARLAGVPDTQYF. The V call is TRBV5-4, the J call TRBJ2-3, with 12 nucleotides matching TRBD2. This CDR3 has 16 amino acids. V was pared by 4 bases and J by 4 bases, with 7 bases of the junction left unmatched. Germline CDR1 reads SGHNT; CDR2 reads YYREEE (reference sequence).